Below, one T cell receptor beta chain is given with its context. The sample is drawn from a study of somatic mutations in cytotoxic T cells in rheumatoid arthritis. The V segment lost 0 bases and the J segment 5 bases; nucleotides outside the gene matches: 5. The CDR3 runs 15 residues. CDR1 MNHNY and CDR2 SVGAGI come from the germline V gene (reference sequence). The table came from immunoSEQ multiplex PCR; TCRdb's copy has only in-frame clones and leaves some out. The table lists 150 to 200 clones, about 93% of them singletons, with approximately 9.5% in the top ten. The chain is built from TRBV6-6 and TRBJ1-2; TRBD1 matches at 8 bases. The sequenced sample consisted of CD4+ T cells sorted from synovial fluid. The sequence derives from a woman under 30 with rheumatoid arthritis. The CDR3 coding sequence is TGTGCCAGCAGTTACTCCGGACAGGGCGGGTATGGCTACACCTTC. This sequence encodes CASSYSGQGGYGYTF.